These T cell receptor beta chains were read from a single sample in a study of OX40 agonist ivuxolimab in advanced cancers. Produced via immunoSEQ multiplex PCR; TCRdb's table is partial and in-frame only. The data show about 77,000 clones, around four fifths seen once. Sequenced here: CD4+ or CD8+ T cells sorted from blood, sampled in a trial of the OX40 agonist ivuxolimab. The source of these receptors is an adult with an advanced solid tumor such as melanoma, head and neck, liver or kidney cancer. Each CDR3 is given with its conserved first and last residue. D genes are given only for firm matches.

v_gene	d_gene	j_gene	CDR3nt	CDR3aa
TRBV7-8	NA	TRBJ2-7	TGTGCCAGCAGCTTAGATGGGACGTCTTACGAGCAGTACTTC	CASSLDGTSYEQYF
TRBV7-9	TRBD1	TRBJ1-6	TGTGCCAGCAGCCGGGACAGTCGTAATTCACCCCTCCACTTT	CASSRDSRNSPLHF
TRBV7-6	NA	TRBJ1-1	TGTGCCAGCAGCTTAGAACAGTACAGCACTGAAGCTTTCTTT	CASSLEQYSTEAFF
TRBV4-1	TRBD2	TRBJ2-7	TGCGCCAGCAGCCAAGGGCTAGCGGGGGCCTACTACGAGCAGTACTTC	CASSQGLAGAYYEQYF
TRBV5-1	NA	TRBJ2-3	TGCGCCAGCAGCTCGAGTTACCGCACAGATACGCAGTATTTT	CASSSSYRTDTQYF
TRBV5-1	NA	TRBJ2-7	TGCGCCAGCAGCTTTAACATCCGTTGGGAGCAGTACTTC	CASSFNIRWEQYF
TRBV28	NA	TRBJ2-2	TGTGCCAGCAGTTTAGGGCAGATTTTTACCGGGGAGCTGTTTTTT	CASSLGQIFTGELFF
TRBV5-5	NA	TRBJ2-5	TGTGCCAGCAGCTTGGTGGCCAGTGTAGAGACCCAGTACTTC	CASSLVASVETQYF
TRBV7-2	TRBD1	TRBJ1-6	TGTGCCAGCAGCAAAGGGACAGCTAATTCACCCCTCCACTTT	CASSKGTANSPLHF
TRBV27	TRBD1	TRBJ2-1	TGTGCCAGCAGTTGGAGGACAGGGGGACCCTACAATGAGCAGTTCTTC	CASSWRTGGPYNEQFF
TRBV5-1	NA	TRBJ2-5	TGCGCCAGCAGCTTCGGGTTTTACCAAGAGACCCAGTACTTC	CASSFGFYQETQYF
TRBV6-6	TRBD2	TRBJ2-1	TGTGCCAGCAGTAGGGGTAGGGCAGCGGGGGACAATGAGCAGTTCTTC	CASSRGRAAGDNEQFF
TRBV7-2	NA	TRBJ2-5	TGTGCCAGCAGCTTAGACAGGAGGTCACAAGAGACCCAGTACTTC	CASSLDRRSQETQYF
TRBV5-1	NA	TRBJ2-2	TGCGCCAGCAGCCCCGCCTCGGTGTCCGGGGAGCTGTTTTTT	CASSPASVSGELFF
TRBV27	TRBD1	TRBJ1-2	TGTGCCAGCAGCACTGGACAGGGGGCGCCCGGCTACACCTTC	CASSTGQGAPGYTF
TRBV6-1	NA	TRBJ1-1	TGTGCCAGCAGTGTGGACAGTTATAAAGCTTTCTTT	CASSVDSYKAFF